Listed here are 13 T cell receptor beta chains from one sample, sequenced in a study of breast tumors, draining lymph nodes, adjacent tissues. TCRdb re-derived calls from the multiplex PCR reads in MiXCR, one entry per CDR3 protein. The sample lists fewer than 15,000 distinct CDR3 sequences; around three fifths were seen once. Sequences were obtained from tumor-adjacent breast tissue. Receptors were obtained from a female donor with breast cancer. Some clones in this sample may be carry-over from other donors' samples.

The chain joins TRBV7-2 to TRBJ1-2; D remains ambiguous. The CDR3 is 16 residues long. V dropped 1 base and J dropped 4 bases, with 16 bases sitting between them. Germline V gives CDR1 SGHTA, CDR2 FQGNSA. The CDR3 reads CASSLDGPIGTYGYTF. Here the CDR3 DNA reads TGTGCCAGCAGCTTAGATGGACCTATTGGCACCTATGGCTACACCTTC.

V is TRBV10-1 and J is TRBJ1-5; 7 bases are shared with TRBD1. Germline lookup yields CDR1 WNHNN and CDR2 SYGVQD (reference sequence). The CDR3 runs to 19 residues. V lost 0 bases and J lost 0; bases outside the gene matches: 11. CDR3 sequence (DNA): TGCGCCAGCAGTGAGTCATTTCTATCGACAGGGCTTAGCAATCAGCCCCAGCATTTT. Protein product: CASSESFLSTGLSNQPQHF.

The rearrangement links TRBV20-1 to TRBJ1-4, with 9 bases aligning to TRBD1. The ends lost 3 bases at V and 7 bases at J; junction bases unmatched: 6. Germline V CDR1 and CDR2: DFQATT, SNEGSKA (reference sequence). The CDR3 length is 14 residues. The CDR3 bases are TGCAGTGCTAGTGATACAGGGGGCGGTGAAAAACTGTTTTTT. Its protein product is CSASDTGGGEKLFF.

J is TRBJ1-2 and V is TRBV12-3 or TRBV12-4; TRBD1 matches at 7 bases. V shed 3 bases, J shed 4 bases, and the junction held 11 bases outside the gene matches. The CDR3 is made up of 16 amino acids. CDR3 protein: CASSFLQGGGVYGYTF. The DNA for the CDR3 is TGTGCCAGCAGTTTTTTGCAGGGGGGGGGCGTCTATGGCTACACCTTC.

The CDR3 here is CASASRAGSSTDTQYF. CDR3 bases: TGTGCCAGCGCAAGCAGAGCCGGGAGTAGCACAGATACGCAGTATTTT. The chain combines TRBV27 with TRBJ2-3; D is perhaps TRBD2 (6 bases). CDR3 length: 16 residues. The germline V and J ends were trimmed by 8 bases and 0 bases, with 18 bases remaining between them. From germline, CDR1 is MNHEY and CDR2 SMNVEV (reference sequence).

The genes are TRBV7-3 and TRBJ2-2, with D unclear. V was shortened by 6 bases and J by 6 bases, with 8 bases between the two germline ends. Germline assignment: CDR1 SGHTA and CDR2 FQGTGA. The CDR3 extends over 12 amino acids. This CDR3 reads CASRSRSGELFF. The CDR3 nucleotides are TGTGCCAGCAGGTCCAGGTCCGGGGAGCTGTTTTTT. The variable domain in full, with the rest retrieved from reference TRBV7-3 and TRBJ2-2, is GAGVSQTPSNKVTEKGKYVELRCDPISGHTALYWYRQSLGQGPEFLIYFQGTGAADDSGLPNDRFFAVRPEGSVSTLKIQRTERGDSAVYLCASRSRSGELFFGEGSRLTVL.

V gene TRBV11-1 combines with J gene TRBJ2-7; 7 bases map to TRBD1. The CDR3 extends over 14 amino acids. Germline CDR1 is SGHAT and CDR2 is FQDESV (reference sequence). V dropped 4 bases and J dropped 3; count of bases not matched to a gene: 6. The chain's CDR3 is CASSYPGQYYEQYF. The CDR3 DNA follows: TGTGCCAGCAGCTATCCGGGACAGTACTACGAGCAGTACTTC.

CDR3: CATSDLGIFNEQFF. The CDR3 DNA is TGTGCCACCAGTGATCTTGGGATTTTCAATGAGCAGTTCTTC. The rearrangement joins TRBV24-1 to TRBJ2-1; D remains unclear. Germline V gene lookup returns CDR1 KGHDR and CDR2 SFDVKD. The CDR3 covers 14 residues. Trimming took 3 bases from V and 6 from J, leaving 11 bases between them.

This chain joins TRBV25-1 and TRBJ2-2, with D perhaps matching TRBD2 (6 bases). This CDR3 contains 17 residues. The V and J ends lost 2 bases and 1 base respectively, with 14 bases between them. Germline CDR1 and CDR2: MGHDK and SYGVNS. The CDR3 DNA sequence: TGTGCCAGCAGTGAAAGGGGTAGCGGAGTGAACACCGGGGAGCTGTTTTTT. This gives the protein CASSERGSGVNTGELFF.

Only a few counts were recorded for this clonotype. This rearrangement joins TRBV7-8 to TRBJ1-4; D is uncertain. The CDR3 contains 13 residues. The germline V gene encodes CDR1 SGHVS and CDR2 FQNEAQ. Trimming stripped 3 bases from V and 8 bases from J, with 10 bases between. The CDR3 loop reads CASSLEVREKLFF. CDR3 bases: TGTGCCAGCAGCTTGGAGGTTCGCGAAAAACTGTTTTTT.

For the CDR3, the DNA is TGCGCCAGCAGCTTGGAAGGGGCTTACACAGATACGCAGTATTTT. This translates into CASSLEGAYTDTQYF. The rearrangement uses TRBV5-1 and TRBJ2-3; D possibly corresponds to TRBD1 (5 bases). This CDR3 has 15 residues. Trimming left V 0 bases short and J 2 bases short, with 10 bases between. Per germline, CDR1 SGHRS and CDR2 YFSETQ.

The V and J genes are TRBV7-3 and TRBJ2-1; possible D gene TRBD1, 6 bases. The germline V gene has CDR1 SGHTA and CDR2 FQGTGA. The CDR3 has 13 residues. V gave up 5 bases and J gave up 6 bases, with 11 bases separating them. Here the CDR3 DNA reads TGTGCCAGCAGCAATGGGGGCGGCAATGAGCAGTTCTTC. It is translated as CASSNGGGNEQFF. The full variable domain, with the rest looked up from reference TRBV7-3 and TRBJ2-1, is GAGVSQTPSNKVTEKGKYVELRCDPISGHTALYWYRQSLGQGPEFLIYFQGTGAADDSGLPNDRFFAVRPEGSVSTLKIQRTERGDSAVYLCASSNGGGNEQFFGPGTRLTVL.

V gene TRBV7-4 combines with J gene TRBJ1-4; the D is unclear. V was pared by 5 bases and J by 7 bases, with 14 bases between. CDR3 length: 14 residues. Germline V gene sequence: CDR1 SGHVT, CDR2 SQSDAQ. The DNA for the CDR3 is TGTGCCAGCAGCGAACTTGGACCCGGTGAAAAACTGTTTTTT. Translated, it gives CASSELGPGEKLFF.